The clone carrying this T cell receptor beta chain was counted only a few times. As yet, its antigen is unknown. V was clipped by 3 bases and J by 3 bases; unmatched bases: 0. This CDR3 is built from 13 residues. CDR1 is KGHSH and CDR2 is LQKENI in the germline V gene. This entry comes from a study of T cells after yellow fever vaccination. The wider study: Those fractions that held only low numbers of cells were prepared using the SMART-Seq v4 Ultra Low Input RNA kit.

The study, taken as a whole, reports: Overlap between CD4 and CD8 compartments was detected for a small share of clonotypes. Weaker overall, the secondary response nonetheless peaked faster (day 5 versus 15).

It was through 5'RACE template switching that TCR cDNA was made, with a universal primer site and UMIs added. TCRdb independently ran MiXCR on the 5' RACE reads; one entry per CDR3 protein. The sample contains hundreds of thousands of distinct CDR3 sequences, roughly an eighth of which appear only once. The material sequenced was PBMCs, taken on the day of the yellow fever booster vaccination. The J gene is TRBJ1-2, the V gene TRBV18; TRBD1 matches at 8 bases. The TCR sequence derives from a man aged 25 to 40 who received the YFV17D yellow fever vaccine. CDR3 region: CASSPGQDYGYTF. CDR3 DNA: TGTGCCAGCTCACCGGGACAGGACTATGGCTACACCTTC.